The 5 T cell receptor beta chains below come from one sample, sequenced in a study of breast tumors, draining lymph nodes, adjacent tissues. TCRdb called the multiplex PCR reads again in MiXCR, with one record for every CDR3 protein. In the table there are about 230,000 distinct CDR3 sequences, about 32% of which are singletons. The lymph nodes were axillary draining lymph nodes from breast cancer patients. The sample taken for sequencing was axillary lymph node tissue. The receptors were gathered from a female donor with breast cancer. Some clones in this sample may be carry-over from other donors' samples.

This clonotype has at least ten counts. V is TRBV11-2 and J is TRBJ1-3; D ambiguous. V gave up 1 base and J gave up 0 bases, with 7 bases separating them. Germline assignment: CDR1 SGHAT and CDR2 FQNNGV. The CDR3 contains 15 residues. The CDR3 protein is CASSLAPNSGNTIYF. CDR3 nucleotide sequence: TGTGCCAGCAGCTTAGCCCCCAACTCTGGAAACACCATATATTTT.

In this sample, this clonotype turned up many times. The V and J genes are TRBV7-3 and TRBJ2-1; D possibly corresponds to TRBD2 (6 bases). Looked up from germline, CDR1 is SGHTA and CDR2 is FQGTGA. The CDR3 has 12 residues. V was cut by 5 bases and J by 14 bases, with 16 bases left in between. The DNA for the CDR3 is TGTGCCAGCAGCAAAAGTGGGGGGACGAAGTTCTTC. It yields the protein CASSKSGGTKFF.

This clonotype was counted many times. The chain is built from TRBV12-3 or TRBV12-4 and TRBJ1-2; no clear D. CDR3 length: 13 amino acids. V lost 3 bases to trimming and J lost 4 bases, with 9 bases between them. CDR3 loop: CASSFGSPYGYTF. Here the CDR3 DNA reads TGTGCCAGCAGTTTTGGCTCCCCCTATGGCTACACCTTC.

This clonotype was picked up many times. The rearrangement joins TRBV5-1 to TRBJ1-4; weak D call: TRBD1 (5 bases). The ends were cut back, 1 base at V and 7 bases at J, with 17 bases in the middle. The CDR3 is 16 residues long. Germline values: CDR1 SGHRS, CDR2 YFSETQ. The CDR3 sequence is CASSLFGKRGGEKLFF. CDR3 DNA sequence: TGCGCCAGCAGCTTGTTCGGGAAGAGGGGTGGTGAAAAACTGTTTTTT.

The gene calls are TRBV20-1 and TRBJ2-6, with D maybe TRBD2 (7 bases). CDR1 and CDR2 (germline): DFQATT, SNEGSKA (reference sequence). This CDR3 region has 12 residues. V was trimmed by 5 bases and J by 18 bases, leaving 20 bases between them. CDR3 region: CSAGRGASGATF. Here the CDR3 DNA reads TGCAGTGCTGGTCGGGGGGCTAGCGGAGCGACTTTC.